This T cell receptor (beta chain) was captured in a study of cytomegalovirus exposure and HLA in healthy donors. Study-level results: That first-cohort TCR clusters tended to co-occur in the 95 to 150 validation repertoires was found in a later analysis. Generally TCR sequences proved uncommon, though certain public TCRs appeared in numerous donors. Specificity for CMV antigens was confirmed in vitro for a few of the CMV-associated chains.

This CDR3 has 20 amino acids. V shed 0 bases and J 2 bases; nucleotides not matched to a gene: 19. CDR1 is LGHNT, CDR2 FRNRAP, per germline. Only in-frame clones appear in the TCRdb table, and some are missing; sequencing was by immunoSEQ multiplex PCR. The sample lists 100,000 to 150,000 clones; roughly 90% were seen once. On this clone itself: Its antigen is currently unknown.

This chain joins TRBV12-5 and TRBJ2-7; 7 bases are shared with TRBD1. The TCR originated in a woman aged 18-29 years in good health and CMV-seronegative. The sequenced material came from PBMCs. CDR3 sequence reads: CASGLVLSGVDWQGAYEQYF. CDR3 coding DNA: TGTGCTAGTGGTTTGGTACTGTCGGGTGTGGATTGGCAGGGGGCCTACGAGCAGTACTTC. The full variable domain, with the rest looked up from reference TRBV12-5 and TRBJ2-7, is DARVTQTPRHKVTEMGQEVTMRCQPILGHNTVFWYRQTMMQGLELLAYFRNRAPLDDSGMPKDRFSAEMPDATLATLKIQPSEPRDSAVYFCASGLVLSGVDWQGAYEQYFGPGTRLTVT.